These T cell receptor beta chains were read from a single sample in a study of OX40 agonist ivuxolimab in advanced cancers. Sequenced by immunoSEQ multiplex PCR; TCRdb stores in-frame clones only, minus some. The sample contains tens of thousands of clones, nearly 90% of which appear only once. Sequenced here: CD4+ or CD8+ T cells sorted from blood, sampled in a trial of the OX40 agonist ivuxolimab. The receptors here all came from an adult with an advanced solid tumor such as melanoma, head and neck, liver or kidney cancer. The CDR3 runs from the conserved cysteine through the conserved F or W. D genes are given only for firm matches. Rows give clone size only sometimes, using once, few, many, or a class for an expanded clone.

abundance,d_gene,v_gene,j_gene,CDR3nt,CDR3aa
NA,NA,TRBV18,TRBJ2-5,TGTGCCAGCTCACCACCTACTAGGCAAGAGACCCAGTACTTC,CASSPPTRQETQYF
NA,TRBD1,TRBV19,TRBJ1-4,TGTGCCAGTAGCGGGACAGGTGAAGCTGAAAAACTGTTTTTT,CASSGTGEAEKLFF
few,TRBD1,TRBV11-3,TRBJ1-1,TGTGCCAGCAGCTTAGGGGAACCGGGACAGCGTCACACTGAAGCTTTCTTT,CASSLGEPGQRHTEAFF
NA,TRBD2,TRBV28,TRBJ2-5,TGTGCCAGCAGTGTACCGGGACTAGCGGGAGAGACCCAGTACTTC,CASSVPGLAGETQYF
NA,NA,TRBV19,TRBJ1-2,TGTGCCAGTAGTATAGTAGGCAGAAACTATGGCTACACCTTC,CASSIVGRNYGYTF
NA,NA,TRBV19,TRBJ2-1,TGTGCCAGTAGTAGGGGGAGCTGGGGAGATTACGGTGAGCAGTTCTTC,CASSRGSWGDYGEQFF
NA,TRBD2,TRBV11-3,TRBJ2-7,TGTGCCAGCAGCCGGACTAGCGGGACTAAGTACGAGCAGTACTTC,CASSRTSGTKYEQYF
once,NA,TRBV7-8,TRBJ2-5,TGTGCCAGCACCCAAGGCGGTTACCAAGAGACCCAGTACTTC,CASTQGGYQETQYF
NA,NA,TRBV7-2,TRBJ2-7,TGTGCCAGAAAACAGACACCCCCAGGCGGGCTAGCGACCTCCTACGAGCAGTACTTC,CARKQTPPGGLATSYEQYF
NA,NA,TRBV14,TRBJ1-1,TGTGCCAGCAGCCGACAATACACTGAAGCTTTCTTT,CASSRQYTEAFF
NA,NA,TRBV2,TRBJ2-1,TGTGCCAGCCTCCTAAAGGGGAGCTCCTACAATGAGCAGTTCTTC,CASLLKGSSYNEQFF
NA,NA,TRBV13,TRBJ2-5,TGTGCCAGCAGCTTAAGGGGTGGAGAGACCCAGTACTTC,CASSLRGGETQYF
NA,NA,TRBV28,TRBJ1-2,TGTGCCAGCAGCTTACAGGGATATGGCTACACCTTC,CASSLQGYGYTF
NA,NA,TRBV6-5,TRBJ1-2,TGTGCCAGCAGTTATGACGGACAGTTAAAAGGCTACACCTTC,CASSYDGQLKGYTF
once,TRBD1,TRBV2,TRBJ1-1,TGTGCCAGCAGCCCCCGGACAGGGGTGGGTTCTGAAGCTTTCTTT,CASSPRTGVGSEAFF
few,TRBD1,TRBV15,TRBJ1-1,TGTGCCACCACTCTGGGACAGGGGAACACTGAAGCTTTCTTT,CATTLGQGNTEAFF
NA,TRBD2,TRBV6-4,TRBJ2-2,TGTGCCAGCAGTGACGGGGGGGCCGGGGAGCTGTTTTTT,CASSDGGAGELFF
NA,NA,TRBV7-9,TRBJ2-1,TGTGCCAGCAGCTTAGGCGGGGGCAGGGGAGCGAGCTCCTACAATGAGCAGTTCTTC,CASSLGGGRGASSYNEQFF
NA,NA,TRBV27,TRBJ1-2,TGTGCCAGCAGGGACCCACCGTTTGGCTACACCTTC,CASRDPPFGYTF
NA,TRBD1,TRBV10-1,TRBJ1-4,TGCGCCAGCAGCGAACTGACCCCAGGGGGACCCCCAACTAATGAAAAACTGTTTTTT,CASSELTPGGPPTNEKLFF
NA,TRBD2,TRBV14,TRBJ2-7,TGTGCCAGCAGCCAAGCGATAGCGGGAAGGAACGAGCAGTACTTC,CASSQAIAGRNEQYF
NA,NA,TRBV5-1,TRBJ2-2,TGCGCCAGCAGCACCGGGACCTCCTCTAACACCGGGGAGCTGTTTTTT,CASSTGTSSNTGELFF
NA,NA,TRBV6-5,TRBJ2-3,TGTGCCAGCAGTTACGCTAGGACAGATACGCAGTATTTT,CASSYARTDTQYF
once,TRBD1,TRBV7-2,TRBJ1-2,TGTGCCAGCAGCTTTACCGGGACAGCAGCTAACTATGGCTACACCTTC,CASSFTGTAANYGYTF
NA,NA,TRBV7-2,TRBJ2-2,TGTGCCAGCAGCTTAATTCTAACCGGGGAGCTGTTTTTT,CASSLILTGELFF
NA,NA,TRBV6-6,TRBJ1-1,TGTGCCAGCAGTTACGTGGAGAACACTGAAGCTTTCTTT,CASSYVENTEAFF
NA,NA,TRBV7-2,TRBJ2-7,TGTGCCAGCAGCCCAACCTACGAGCAGTACTTC,CASSPTYEQYF
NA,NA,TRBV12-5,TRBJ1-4,TGTGCTAGTGGTTTGGAGGGGCTGTATAATGAAAAACTGTTTTTT,CASGLEGLYNEKLFF
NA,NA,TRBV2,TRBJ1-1,TGTGCCAGCAGTGGGGAAGTCCTCGAAGCTTTCTTT,CASSGEVLEAFF
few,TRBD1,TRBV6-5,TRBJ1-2,TGTGCCAGCAGTTACCGGACAGGAGCTAACTATGGCTACACCTTC,CASSYRTGANYGYTF
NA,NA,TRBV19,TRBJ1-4,TGTGCCAGTAGTATCCCCGGGAGTGGCGAAAAACTGTTTTTT,CASSIPGSGEKLFF
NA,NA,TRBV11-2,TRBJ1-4,TGTGCCAGCAGCTTAGACCACTTCGCAACTAATGAAAAACTGTTTTTT,CASSLDHFATNEKLFF
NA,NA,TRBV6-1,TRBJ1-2,TGTGCCAGCAGTGAAGTCCCGCAGACAAACTATGGCTACACCTTC,CASSEVPQTNYGYTF
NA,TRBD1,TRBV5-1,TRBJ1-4,TGCGCCAGCAGCTTCGGGACAGGGGATAAGGAAAAACTGTTTTTT,CASSFGTGDKEKLFF
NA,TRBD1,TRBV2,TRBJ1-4,TGTGCCAGCAGTCAGGACAGGTTCTTGGGAAAACTGTTTTTT,CASSQDRFLGKLFF
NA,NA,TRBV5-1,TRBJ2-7,TGCGCCAGCAGCACTGCAACAAATTCCTACGAGCAGTACTTC,CASSTATNSYEQYF
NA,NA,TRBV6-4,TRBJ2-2,TGTGCCAGCAGTCAGGAGGGCACCGGGGAGCTGTTTTTT,CASSQEGTGELFF
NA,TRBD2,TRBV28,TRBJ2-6,TGTGCCAGCAGTTCACCGGGGGAGGGCACGGACTCTGGGGCCAACGTCCTGACTTTC,CASSSPGEGTDSGANVLTF
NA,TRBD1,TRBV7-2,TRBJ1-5,TGTGCCAGCAGCCCCGGGTTGAGCCGACAGGGAAATGGGAATCAGCCCCAGCATTTT,CASSPGLSRQGNGNQPQHF
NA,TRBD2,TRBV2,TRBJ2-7,TGTGCCAGCAGTCCCCGGGGGGGCGACGAGCAGTACTTC,CASSPRGGDEQYF
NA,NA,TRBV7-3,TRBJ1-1,TGTGCCAGCAGCTTTCCAGGGACCACTGAAGCTTTCTTT,CASSFPGTTEAFF
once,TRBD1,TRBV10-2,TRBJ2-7,TGCGCCAGCACCGCTGGACAGGGGGTGTACGAGCAGTACTTC,CASTAGQGVYEQYF
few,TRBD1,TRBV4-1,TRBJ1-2,TGCGCCAGCCAGGGGGACGGATATTTCTCTAACTATGGCTACACCTTC,CASQGDGYFSNYGYTF
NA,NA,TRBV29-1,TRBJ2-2,TGCAGCGTCCGTATGTGGGGACCAAAACGAAAAACCGGGGAGCTGTTTTTT,CSVRMWGPKRKTGELFF
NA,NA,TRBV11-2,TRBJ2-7,TGTGCCAGCAGCTTTTTACAGAGCTATGGCGAGCAGTACTTC,CASSFLQSYGEQYF
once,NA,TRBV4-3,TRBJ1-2,TGCGCCAGCAGCCAAGATCCCTCCACCTTTGCGACAACTGGCTACACCTTC,CASSQDPSTFATTGYTF
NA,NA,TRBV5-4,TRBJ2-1,TGTGCCAGCAGCTATTACCGCAATGAGCAGTTCTTC,CASSYYRNEQFF
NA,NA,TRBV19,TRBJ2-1,TGTGCCAGTAGTATAGTACAGGGAAGGAGTGGGAATGAGCAGTTCTTC,CASSIVQGRSGNEQFF
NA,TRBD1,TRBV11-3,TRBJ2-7,TGTGCCAGCAGCCCCGGGACAGGGGCACAGGGCGAGCAGTACTTC,CASSPGTGAQGEQYF
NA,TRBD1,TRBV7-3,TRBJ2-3,TGTGCCAGCAGCTCCAACACAGGGGGGAATTCAGATACGCAGTATTTT,CASSSNTGGNSDTQYF